Below are 12 T cell receptor beta chains sequenced from a single sample in a study of blood T cells in healthy people across ages. A second PCR, run for roughly 7 to 12 cycles, used a sample-barcoded 5' primer plus a J-beta primer mix. TCRdb reprocessed the 5' RACE reads with MiXCR, giving one entry per CDR3 protein. The sample consists of approximately 850,000 distinct CDR3 sequences, roughly 60% of them appearing once. Sequencing was carried out using blood. These receptors were collected from a man aged 30 to 45 in good health.

V is TRBV27 and J is TRBJ2-7; TRBD1 agrees at 7 bases. Germline values: CDR1 MNHEY, CDR2 SMNVEV (reference sequence). The ends lost 8 bases at V and 2 bases at J; junction bases unmatched: 9. CDR3 length: 14 residues. The CDR3 DNA reads TGTGCCAGCCGGACCCGGGACAGCCCCTACGAGCAGTACTTC. It translates to CASRTRDSPYEQYF.

CDR3: CASSCPWTSGSPSEQYF. For the CDR3, the DNA is TGTGCCAGCAGCTGTCCTTGGACTAGCGGGAGCCCAAGCGAGCAGTACTTC. The gene calls are TRBV7-9 and TRBJ2-4; 13 bases map to TRBD2. Judging by the DNA end, TRBJ2-7 fits better; the J call may be wrong. Looked up from germline, CDR1 is SEHNR and CDR2 is FQNEAQ (reference sequence). The CDR3 consists of 17 residues.

This chain uses TRBV14 with TRBJ1-2; no reliable D call. This CDR3 is built from 15 residues. Germline-derived CDR1 and CDR2 are SGHDN and FVKESK. Trimming shortened V by 2 bases and J by 4 bases, and 14 bases separated the two germline ends. CDR3 loop: CASSQNHGPSYGYTF. In DNA form, the CDR3 reads TGTGCCAGCAGCCAAAACCACGGACCGAGCTATGGCTACACCTTC. The full variable domain, with the rest looked up from reference TRBV14 and TRBJ1-2, is EAGVTQFPSHSVIEKGQTVTLRCDPISGHDNLYWYRRVMGKEIKFLLHFVKESKQDESGMPNNRFLAERTGGTYSTLKVQPAELEDSGVYFCASSQNHGPSYGYTFGSGTRLTVV.

This chain joins TRBV7-9 and TRBJ2-3, with D tentatively TRBD1 (5 bases). Per the germline V gene, CDR1 is SEHNR and CDR2 is FQNEAQ (reference sequence). The CDR3 loop spans 15 amino acids. V dropped 5 bases and J dropped 2 bases, with 14 bases sitting between them. CDR3 protein: CASSRTPEATDTQYF. The DNA of the CDR3 is TGTGCCAGCAGCCGGACACCTGAGGCCACAGATACGCAGTATTTT.

V usage is TRBV21-1 and J usage is TRBJ2-3; the table's D gene call, TRBD2, was not cross checked with the DNA. TRBV21-1 is annotated as a pseudogene. The CDR3 loop spans 16 amino acids. For the CDR3, the DNA is TGTGCCAGCCTCTTCCCCATAGCGGGTTCCACAGATACGCAGTATTTT. The encoded protein is CASLFPIAGSTDTQYF.

The chain joins TRBV27 to TRBJ1-4; D not resolved. The V end lost 6 bases, the J end lost 0 bases, and 8 bases lay between the germline ends. CDR1 and CDR2 (germline): MNHEY, SMNVEV (reference sequence). The CDR3 totals 14 residues. The CDR3 nucleotides are TGTGCCAGCAGCGGTGTTGCAACTAATGAAAAACTGTTTTTT. Its translation is CASSGVATNEKLFF.

As concerns this clonotype: A much more abundant neighbour one base away suggests this may be a read error. The rearrangement uses TRBV7-9 and TRBJ1-2; 8 nucleotides match TRBD1. Germline V gene lookup returns CDR1 SEHNR and CDR2 FQNEAQ (reference sequence). The CDR3 has 14 residues. CDR3 DNA sequence: TGTGTCAGCAGCTTAGGGGACAGGAACTATGGCTACACCTTC. Its protein is CVSSLGDRNYGYTF.

The chain joins TRBV6-1 to TRBJ1-2; the match to TRBD1 covers 7 bases. From germline, CDR1 is MNHNS and CDR2 SASEGT. The CDR3 runs 14 residues. Losses at the gene ends were 3 bases for V and 5 bases for J; bases not matched to a gene: 6. Written as DNA, the CDR3 is TGTGCCAGCAGTGATCGGACAGGCTGGTATGGCTACACCTTC. Its translation: CASSDRTGWYGYTF.

V gene TRBV6-6 combines with J gene TRBJ2-7; D is unresolved. The length of the CDR3 is 12 residues. From germline, CDR1 is MNHNY and CDR2 SVGAGI (reference sequence). V was clipped by 7 bases and J by 4 bases, with 11 bases between them. The CDR3 region is CASKYGKYEQYF. The CDR3 nucleotides read TGTGCCAGCAAGTATGGGAAGTACGAGCAGTACTTC.

The chain joins TRBV6-2 or TRBV6-3 to TRBJ2-1, with D possibly called TRBD1 or TRBD2 (5 bases each). With 7 bases removed from V and 9 bases from J, the gap between germline ends came to 22 bases. The CDR3 length is 15 residues. Per germline, CDR1 MNHEY and CDR2 SVGEGT. The CDR3 DNA is TGTGCCAGCACCCAAGGTCGGGGCAGGTTGAGTGAGCAGTTCTTC. Amino acid sequence: CASTQGRGRLSEQFF.

This clonotype was counted once. The chain uses TRBV24-1 and TRBJ2-1; TRBD2 might be the D (5 bases). CDR3 size: 15 residues. Trimming left V 6 bases short and J 9 bases short, with 20 bases between. Germline V gene data show CDR1 as KGHDR and CDR2 as SFDVKD. CDR3 loop: CATSSASGLRGEQFF. CDR3 bases: TGTGCCACCAGTAGCGCCTCAGGTTTACGGGGTGAGCAGTTCTTC.

This clonotype is categorized as medium-sized. This chain uses TRBV28 with TRBJ2-7; 7 positions agree with TRBD2. After removal of 1 base from V and 5 bases from J, the junction contained 2 bases not matched to a gene. CDR3 length equals 13 residues. Germline CDR1 MDHEN, CDR2 SYDVKM. CDR3 coding DNA: TGTGCCAGCAGTTTATCCGGGGGGAACGAGCAGTACTTC. Its protein is CASSLSGGNEQYF.